Presented here are 22 T cell receptor beta chains from one specimen sequenced in a study of CD8 T cells in ankylosing spondylitis. Using its own MiXCR run on the 5' RACE reads, TCRdb lists one record per CDR3 protein. The data hold some 120,000 distinct CDR3 sequences, with roughly 13% observed a single time. Sequenced sample: blood, either unsorted or a sorted T cell fraction (not recorded which). The receptors were gathered from a female donor with ankylosing spondylitis or in good health (not recorded which).

The chain couples TRBV19 to TRBJ2-1, with 8 positions matching TRBD2. Germline CDR1 and CDR2: LNHDA and SQIVND (reference sequence). The CDR3 has 16 amino acids. With V trimmed by 3 bases and J by 7 bases, 11 bases remained unmatched. The CDR3 sequence is CASSMPWEGGGNEQFF. For the CDR3, the DNA is TGTGCCAGTAGTATGCCCTGGGAGGGCGGGGGGAATGAGCAGTTCTTC.

This clonotype was seen repeatedly, ten times or more. J is TRBJ1-2 and V is TRBV29-1, with 7 bases matching TRBD1. Per germline, CDR1 SQVTM and CDR2 ANQGSEA. With 2 bases clipped from V and 2 bases from J, the junction kept 11 bases outside the gene matches. This CDR3 has 16 amino acids. The CDR3 region is CSVERMGKTGNYGYTF. As DNA, the CDR3 is TGCAGCGTTGAAAGAATGGGGAAGACAGGGAACTATGGCTACACCTTC.

The CDR3 here is CASSSRTRFDTDTQYF. DNA of the CDR3: TGTGCCAGCAGCTCTAGGACTAGGTTCGACACAGATACGCAGTATTTT. The genes are TRBV7-2 and TRBJ2-3; TRBD2 matches 7 bases. Germline V gene lookup returns CDR1 SGHTA and CDR2 FQGNSA. J lost 2 bases, V lost 4 bases, and 9 bases had no gene match. This CDR3 contains 16 residues.

The chain has TRBV14 and TRBJ2-3; no reliable D call. Looked up from germline, CDR1 is SGHDN and CDR2 is FVKESK. The CDR3 runs 16 residues. Trimming shortened V by 0 bases and J by 2 bases, and 12 bases separated the two germline ends. For the CDR3, the DNA is TGTGCCAGCAGCCAAGATCTGGGTAGATACACAGATACGCAGTATTTT. The encoded protein is CASSQDLGRYTDTQYF.

This clonotype appeared a few times. The chain couples TRBV7-9 to TRBJ2-3, with 7 bases lining up with TRBD2. Per the germline V gene, CDR1 is SEHNR and CDR2 is FQNEAQ (reference sequence). Losses at the gene ends were 2 bases for V and 4 bases for J; bases not matched to a gene: 0. CDR3 size: 13 residues. CDR3 sequence (DNA): TGTGCCAGCAGCTTACTAGCGGCAGATACGCAGTATTTT. It codes for CASSLLAADTQYF. Looking up the rest from reference TRBV7-9 and TRBJ2-3 gives the full variable domain: DTGVSQNPRHKITKRGQNVTFRCDPISEHNRLYWYRQTLGQGPEFLTYFQNEAQLEKSRLLSDRFSAERPKGSFSTLEIQRTEQGDSAMYLCASSLLAADTQYFGPGTRLTVL.

This clonotype appeared many times. This chain links TRBV20-1 with TRBJ2-7; a possible D gene is TRBD1 (8 bases). Germline CDR1 reads DFQATT; CDR2 reads SNEGSKA (reference sequence). V was trimmed by 1 base and J by 5 bases, leaving 12 bases between them. The CDR3 totals 13 residues. The CDR3 DNA follows: TGCAGTGCTAGAGGGACAGGGACTAACGAGCAGTACTTC. This gives the protein CSARGTGTNEQYF.

The CDR3 is CAWGQKGGTGEQYF. The CDR3, as DNA: TGTGCCTGGGGACAAAAAGGCGGAACGGGCGAGCAGTACTTC. This rearrangement joins TRBV30 to TRBJ2-7, with TRBD1 as a possible D gene (5 bases). Germline V lookup: CDR1 GTSNPN, CDR2 SVGIG (reference sequence). This CDR3 has 14 residues. V gave up 5 bases and J gave up 6 bases, with 20 bases separating them.

This chain joins TRBV28 and TRBJ2-3; TRBD2 matches 8 bases. Trimming cost V 4 bases and J 5 bases; bases outside gene matches: 8. Germline V gene sequence: CDR1 MDHEN, CDR2 SYDVKM. The CDR3 has 15 amino acids. The CDR3 nucleotides are TGTGCCAGCAGTTCCCTAGCGGGTACGGAAGATACGCAGTATTTT. Translation: CASSSLAGTEDTQYF.

This clonotype was recorded many times. J is TRBJ2-3 and V is TRBV5-1; 7 bases agree with TRBD2. The CDR3 extends over 15 amino acids. CDR1 is SGHRS and CDR2 is YFSETQ in the germline V gene. J lost 2 bases, V lost 1 base, and 4 bases had no gene match. The CDR3 region is CASSLRGLSTDTQYF. The CDR3, as DNA: TGCGCCAGCAGCTTGCGGGGACTATCCACAGATACGCAGTATTTT. Full variable domain (remainder filled in from reference TRBV5-1 and TRBJ2-3): KAGVTQTPRYLIKTRGQQVTLSCSPISGHRSVSWYQQTPGQGLQFLFEYFSETQRNKGNFPGRFSGRQFSNSRSEMNVSTLELGDSALYLCASSLRGLSTDTQYFGPGTRLTVL.

This clonotype was counted only a few times. J is TRBJ1-4 and V is TRBV20-1; a possible D gene is TRBD1 (5 bases). V was pared by 3 bases and J by 8 bases, with 16 bases between. This CDR3 is 14 amino acids long. Germline V gene data show CDR1 as DFQATT and CDR2 as SNEGSKA (reference sequence). The CDR3 spells CSARVGGKGEKLFF. DNA of the CDR3: TGCAGTGCTAGGGTTGGAGGGAAGGGGGAAAAACTGTTTTTT.

The sample holds many counts of this clonotype. The genes are TRBV12-3 or TRBV12-4 and TRBJ2-1; 10 bases line up with TRBD2. After removal of 6 bases from V and 10 bases from J, the junction contained 12 bases not matched to a gene. The CDR3 runs to 15 residues. The CDR3 is CASSLLAGTLSEQFF. In DNA form, the CDR3 reads TGTGCCAGCAGCTTACTAGCGGGAACCCTATCCGAGCAGTTCTTC.

The V call is TRBV14, the J call TRBJ2-1; D uncertain. V lost 2 bases to trimming and J lost 9 bases, with 11 bases between them. The CDR3 loop spans 13 amino acids. The germline V gene has CDR1 SGHDN and CDR2 FVKESK. CDR3 loop: CASSQQTLAEQFF. The CDR3 DNA reads TGTGCCAGCAGCCAACAGACGCTGGCTGAGCAGTTCTTC.

This clonotype was seen only a few times. CDR3 protein: CSAQGQGNTEAFF. The CDR3 nucleotides are TGCAGTGCCCAGGGACAGGGTAACACTGAAGCTTTCTTT. This chain uses TRBV20-1 with TRBJ1-1; 9 bases map to TRBD1. V lost 6 bases, J lost 2 bases, and 4 bases stayed unmatched. CDR1 and CDR2 (germline): DFQATT, SNEGSKA (reference sequence). CDR3 size: 13 residues.

This clonotype was seen a handful of times. The rearrangement uses TRBV5-1 and TRBJ1-1, with a possible D match to TRBD1 (6 bases). The CDR3 has 16 amino acids. Germline values: CDR1 SGHRS, CDR2 YFSETQ. Trimming took off 5 bases at V and 1 base at J, with 18 bases between the two ends. For the CDR3, the DNA is TGCGCCAGCAGTTCCTCCGGGACACCCTCGAACACTGAAGCTTTCTTT. The encoded protein is CASSSSGTPSNTEAFF.

This clonotype was recorded a few times. The chain employs TRBV3-1 and TRBJ2-7; no reliable D call. CDR1 and CDR2 (germline): LGHDT, YNNKEL (reference sequence). Trimming shortened V by 3 bases and J by 5 bases, and 11 bases separated the two germline ends. This CDR3 has 13 residues. The DNA of the CDR3 is TGTGCCAGCAGCCACTCTTATTCGAACGAGCAGTACTTC. This gives the protein CASSHSYSNEQYF.

This clonotype was picked up a small number of times. V gene TRBV12-3 or TRBV12-4 combines with J gene TRBJ2-1; 12 nucleotides agree with TRBD1. Losses at the gene ends were 6 bases for V and 9 bases for J; bases not matched to a gene: 6. The CDR3 runs to 14 residues. Here the CDR3 DNA reads TGTGCCAGCAGGCCGGGACAGGGGGCGTTTGAGCAGTTCTTC. Encoded protein: CASRPGQGAFEQFF.

This clonotype was seen at least ten times. V is TRBV7-9 and J is TRBJ2-1; either TRBD1 or TRBD2 may fit D (5 bases each). CDR3 length: 14 amino acids. V shed 4 bases and J shed 0 bases, with 7 bases lying between them. CDR1 SEHNR and CDR2 FQNEAQ come from the germline V gene (reference sequence). The CDR3 loop reads CASSWGSSYNEQFF. The CDR3 DNA sequence: TGTGCCAGCAGCTGGGGGAGCTCCTACAATGAGCAGTTCTTC.

This clonotype was picked up many times. This chain connects TRBV7-9 to TRBJ2-2; D possibly corresponds to TRBD2 (6 bases). The germline V and J ends were trimmed by 6 bases and 4 bases, with 21 bases remaining between them. The germline V gene has CDR1 SEHNR and CDR2 FQNEAQ (reference sequence). The CDR3 is 17 residues long. The CDR3 protein is CASRRLVFEKLTGELFF. CDR3 coding DNA: TGTGCCAGCAGGCGACTAGTTTTTGAGAAACTCACCGGGGAGCTGTTTTTT. The variable domain in full, with the rest retrieved from reference TRBV7-9 and TRBJ2-2, is DTGVSQNPRHKITKRGQNVTFRCDPISEHNRLYWYRQTLGQGPEFLTYFQNEAQLEKSRLLSDRFSAERPKGSFSTLEIQRTEQGDSAMYLCASRRLVFEKLTGELFFGEGSRLTVL.

The CDR3 sequence: CASSLSEAEAFF. The CDR3 DNA follows: TGTGCCAGCAGTTTATCCGAAGCTGAAGCTTTCTTT. The gene calls are TRBV6-6 and TRBJ1-1; D uncertain. Trimming took 4 bases from V and 6 from J, leaving 9 bases between them. Looked up from germline, CDR1 is MNHNY and CDR2 is SVGAGI (reference sequence). The CDR3 is made up of 12 amino acids.

The J gene is TRBJ2-2, the V gene TRBV27; the D is unclear. Germline loops: CDR1 MNHEY, CDR2 SMNVEV (reference sequence). The CDR3 is 13 amino acids. Trimming pared 1 base from V and 7 bases from J, leaving 7 bases between. Here the CDR3 DNA reads TGTGCCAGCAGTTTATTGGGGAACGGGGAGCTGTTTTTT. Translated: CASSLLGNGELFF.

This clonotype was seen once. A clone one base away is much larger, so this may be a read error. V and J are TRBV5-1 and TRBJ2-3; the match to TRBD2 covers 7 bases. With 0 bases clipped from V and 5 bases from J, the junction kept 9 bases outside the gene matches. Germline CDR1 SGHRS, CDR2 YFSETQ. The length of the CDR3 is 16 residues. CDR3: CASSLGGAAGVDTQYF. In nucleotides, the CDR3 is TGCGCCAGCAGCTTGGGCGGTGCGGCGGGGGTAGATACGCAGTATTTT.

There are many counts of this clonotype. The V call is TRBV5-1, the J call TRBJ2-7; D uncertain. Between the trimmed V and J ends, which lost 1 base and 2 bases, there was a span of 10 bases. CDR1 and CDR2 (germline): SGHRS, YFSETQ. This CDR3 has 14 amino acids. For the CDR3, the DNA is TGCGCCAGCAGCTTGAACAGCCCTACCTACGAGCAGTACTTC. This gives the protein CASSLNSPTYEQYF. Filled out from reference TRBV5-1 and TRBJ2-7, the complete variable domain reads KAGVTQTPRYLIKTRGQQVTLSCSPISGHRSVSWYQQTPGQGLQFLFEYFSETQRNKGNFPGRFSGRQFSNSRSEMNVSTLELGDSALYLCASSLNSPTYEQYFGPGTRLTVT.